The clone carrying this T cell receptor (beta chain) occurred many times. The antigen is undetermined. In germline, CDR1 is ENHRY, CDR2 SYGVKD. This CDR3 has 12 residues. V gave up 2 bases and J gave up 3 bases, with 5 bases separating them. This entry belongs to a study of T-cell reconstitution after alpha-beta-depleted transplantation in children. Points from the study as a whole: At day 60, the high TCRbeta diversity found in some patients originated from recipient T cells and thymic progenitors that had survived. The study reportedly traced alpha-beta T cells about two months after transplant to several hundred expanded graft clones. Hyperexpanded clones declined; after one year, newly produced T cells mostly supplied diversity.

This sample's TCRbeta library carried unique molecular identifier barcodes. One entry per CDR3 protein results from TCRdb running MiXCR on the PCR reads. The table has approximately 800,000 distinct CDR3 sequences, around 15% seen once. The receptor was derived from a male patient between 10 and 17 years old who had a stem cell transplant for acute lymphoblastic leukemia, so the T cells may come from the graft donor. This chain links TRBV10-3 with TRBJ2-7; unclear D gene. The starting material was PBMCs, mostly from graft donor cells, obtained 360 days after TCRalphabeta/CD19-depleted stem cell transplant. The CDR3 DNA sequence: TGTGCCATCAGTGAGATTAGCTACGAGCAGTACTTC. It translates to CAISEISYEQYF.